This TCR beta chain was retrieved from a study of cytomegalovirus exposure and HLA in healthy donors. PCR primers comprised 60 Vbeta and 13 Jbeta primers. The data were produced by immunoSEQ multiplex PCR, yet TCRdb's version contains in-frame clones alone and is incomplete. Of roughly 150,000 clones in the sample, 65% to 80% were seen once. CDR1 SGHAT and CDR2 FQNNGV come from the germline V gene. Trimming took 8 bases from V and 4 from J; bases not matched to a gene: 8. The length of the CDR3 is 14 residues. On this clone itself: Its antigen is not identified.

Overall study findings and caveats: High sensitivity and specificity were reportedly achieved when the classifier diagnosed cytomegalovirus status. Later analysis associated a missense DCLRE1C variant with TCR beta V- and J-gene trimming. For most TCR beta V segments, an earlier analysis put the productive rate at about 90% or about 30% of the time. An analysis was carried out at a later point. It showed that HLA-associated TCR beta chains were more clonally expanded than equally common non-associated chains.

The receptor was derived from a young woman in good health and CMV-seronegative. The V gene is TRBV11-2, the J gene TRBJ2-7; 10 bases are shared with TRBD2. Sequenced sample: PBMCs. The CDR3 here is CASSPAGGLYEQYF. DNA of the CDR3: TGTGCCAGCTCCCCAGCGGGGGGGCTTTACGAGCAGTACTTC.